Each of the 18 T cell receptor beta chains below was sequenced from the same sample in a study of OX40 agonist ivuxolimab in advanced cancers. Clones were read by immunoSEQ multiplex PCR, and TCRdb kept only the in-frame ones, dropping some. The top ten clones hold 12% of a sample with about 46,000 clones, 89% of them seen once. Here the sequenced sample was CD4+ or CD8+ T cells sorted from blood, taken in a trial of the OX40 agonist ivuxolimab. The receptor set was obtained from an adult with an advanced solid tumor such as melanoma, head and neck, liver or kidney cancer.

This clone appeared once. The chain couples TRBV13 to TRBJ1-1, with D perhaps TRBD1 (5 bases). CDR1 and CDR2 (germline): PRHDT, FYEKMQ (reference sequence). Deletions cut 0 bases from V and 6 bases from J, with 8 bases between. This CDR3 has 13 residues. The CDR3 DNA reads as TGTGCCAGCAGCTTAGGCGGGGGAGCTGAAGCTTTCTTT. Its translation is CASSLGGGAEAFF.

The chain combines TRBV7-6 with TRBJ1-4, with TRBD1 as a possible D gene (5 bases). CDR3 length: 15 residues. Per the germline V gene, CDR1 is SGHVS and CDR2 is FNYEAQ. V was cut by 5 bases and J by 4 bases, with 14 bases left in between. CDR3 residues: CASSPGAGSNEKLFF. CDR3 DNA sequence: TGTGCCAGCAGCCCCGGTGCAGGGAGTAATGAAAAACTGTTTTTT. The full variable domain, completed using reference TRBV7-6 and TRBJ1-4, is GAGVSQSPRYKVTKRGQDVALRCDPISGHVSLYWYRQALGQGPEFLTYFNYEAQQDKSGLPNDRFSAERPEGSISTLTIQRTEQRDSAMYRCASSPGAGSNEKLFFGSGTQLSVL.

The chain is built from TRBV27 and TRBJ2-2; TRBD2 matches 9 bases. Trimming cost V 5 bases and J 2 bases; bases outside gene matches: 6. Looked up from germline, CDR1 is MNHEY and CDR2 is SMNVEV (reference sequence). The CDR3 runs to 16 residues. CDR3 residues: CASSTPGLANTGELFF. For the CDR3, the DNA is TGTGCCAGCAGTACACCGGGACTAGCCAACACCGGGGAGCTGTTTTTT.

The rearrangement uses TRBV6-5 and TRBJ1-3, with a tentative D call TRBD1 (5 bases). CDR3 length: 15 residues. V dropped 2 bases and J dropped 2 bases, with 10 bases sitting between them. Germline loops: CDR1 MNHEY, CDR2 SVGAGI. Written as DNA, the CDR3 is TGTGCCAGCAGTTACGGGGCAGGGCCTGGAAACACCATATATTTT. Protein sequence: CASSYGAGPGNTIYF.

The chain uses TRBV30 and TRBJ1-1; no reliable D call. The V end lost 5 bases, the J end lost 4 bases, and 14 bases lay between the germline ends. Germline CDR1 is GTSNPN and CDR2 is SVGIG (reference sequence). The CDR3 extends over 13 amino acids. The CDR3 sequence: CAWAVGGLTEAFF. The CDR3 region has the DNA TGTGCCTGGGCTGTAGGAGGGCTCACTGAAGCTTTCTTT.

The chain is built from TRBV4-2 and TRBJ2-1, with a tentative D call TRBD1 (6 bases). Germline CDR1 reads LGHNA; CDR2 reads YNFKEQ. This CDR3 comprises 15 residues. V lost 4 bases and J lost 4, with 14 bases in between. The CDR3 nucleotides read TGTGCCAGCAGCCGAGAAACCGGACAGTACAATGAGCAGTTCTTC. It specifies CASSRETGQYNEQFF.

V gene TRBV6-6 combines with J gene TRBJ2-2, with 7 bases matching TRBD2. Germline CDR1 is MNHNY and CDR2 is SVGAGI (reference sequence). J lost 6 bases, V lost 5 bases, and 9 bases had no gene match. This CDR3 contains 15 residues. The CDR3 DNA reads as TGTGCCAGCAGTAGGTGGGAGGGTCTCGCCGGGGAGCTGTTTTTT. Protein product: CASSRWEGLAGELFF.

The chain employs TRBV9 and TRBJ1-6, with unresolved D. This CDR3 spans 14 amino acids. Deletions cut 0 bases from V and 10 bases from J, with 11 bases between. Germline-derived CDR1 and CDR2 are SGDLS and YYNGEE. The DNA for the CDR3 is TGTGCCAGCAGCGTAGAAGGGTTAAGGTCACCCCTCCACTTT. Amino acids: CASSVEGLRSPLHF.

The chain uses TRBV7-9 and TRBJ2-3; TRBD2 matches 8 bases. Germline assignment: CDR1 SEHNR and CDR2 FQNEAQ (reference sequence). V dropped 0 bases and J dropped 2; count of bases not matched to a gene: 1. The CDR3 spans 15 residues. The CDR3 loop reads CASSLAAGDTDTQYF. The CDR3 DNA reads TGTGCCAGCAGCTTAGCAGCGGGAGACACAGATACGCAGTATTTT.

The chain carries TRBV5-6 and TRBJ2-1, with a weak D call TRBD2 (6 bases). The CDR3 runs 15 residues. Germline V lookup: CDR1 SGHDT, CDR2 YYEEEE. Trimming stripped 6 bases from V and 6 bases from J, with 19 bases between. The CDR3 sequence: CASNKGFGTRNEQFF. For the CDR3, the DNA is TGTGCCAGCAATAAAGGATTTGGGACTCGCAATGAGCAGTTCTTC. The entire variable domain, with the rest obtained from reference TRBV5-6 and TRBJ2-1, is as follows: DAGVTQSPTHLIKTRGQQVTLRCSPKSGHDTVSWYQQALGQGPQFIFQYYEEEERQRGNFPDRFSGHQFPNYSSELNVNALLLGDSALYLCASNKGFGTRNEQFFGPGTRLTVL.

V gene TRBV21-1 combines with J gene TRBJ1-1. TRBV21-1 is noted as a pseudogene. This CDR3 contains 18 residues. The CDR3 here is CASSSRDSQGSMNTEAFF. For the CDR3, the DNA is TGTGCCAGCAGCTCGAGGGACTCCCAGGGGTCGATGAACACTGAAGCTTTCTTT.

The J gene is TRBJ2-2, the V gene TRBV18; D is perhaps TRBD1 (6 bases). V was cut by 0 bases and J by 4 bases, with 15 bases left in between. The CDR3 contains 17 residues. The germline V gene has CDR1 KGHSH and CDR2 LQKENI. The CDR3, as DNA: TGTGCCAGCTCACCACCCCGGGACAACTCCTTCACCGGGGAGCTGTTTTTT. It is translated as CASSPPRDNSFTGELFF.

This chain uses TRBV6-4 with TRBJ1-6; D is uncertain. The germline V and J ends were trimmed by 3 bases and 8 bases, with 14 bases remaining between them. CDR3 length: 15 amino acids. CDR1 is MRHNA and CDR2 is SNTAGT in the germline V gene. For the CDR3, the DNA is TGTGCCAGCAGTGAGGAGCCCTTCACCGATTCACCCCTCCACTTT. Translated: CASSEEPFTDSPLHF.

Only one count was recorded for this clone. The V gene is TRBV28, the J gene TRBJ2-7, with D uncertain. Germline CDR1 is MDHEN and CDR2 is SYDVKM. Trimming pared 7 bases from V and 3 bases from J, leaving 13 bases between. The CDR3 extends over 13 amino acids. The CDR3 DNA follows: TGTGCCAGCACCGGCCGGGCACGCTACGAGCAGTACTTC. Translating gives CASTGRARYEQYF.

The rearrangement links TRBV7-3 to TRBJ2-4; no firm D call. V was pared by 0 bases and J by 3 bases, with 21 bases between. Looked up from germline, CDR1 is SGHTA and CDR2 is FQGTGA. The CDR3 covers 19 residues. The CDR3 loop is CASSLTISPRSRNKNIQYF. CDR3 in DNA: TGTGCCAGCAGCTTAACGATTAGCCCACGCTCGAGGAACAAAAACATTCAGTACTTC.

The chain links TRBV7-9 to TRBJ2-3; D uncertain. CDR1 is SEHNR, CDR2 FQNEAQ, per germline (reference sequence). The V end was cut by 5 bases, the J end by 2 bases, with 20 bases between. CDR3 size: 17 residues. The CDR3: CASSLVHVAGTTDTQYF. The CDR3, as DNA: TGTGCCAGCAGCCTAGTTCATGTGGCTGGTACCACAGATACGCAGTATTTT.

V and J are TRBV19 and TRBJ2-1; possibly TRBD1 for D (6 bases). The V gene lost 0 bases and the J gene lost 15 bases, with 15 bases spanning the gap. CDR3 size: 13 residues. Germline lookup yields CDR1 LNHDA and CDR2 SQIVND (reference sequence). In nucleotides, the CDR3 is TGTGCCAGTAGTATAGACCTTAGACAGGTAGCGTTCTTC. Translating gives CASSIDLRQVAFF. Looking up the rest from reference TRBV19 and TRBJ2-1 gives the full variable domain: DGGITQSPKYLFRKEGQNVTLSCEQNLNHDAMYWYRQDPGQGLRLIYYSQIVNDFQKGDIAEGYSVSREKKESFPLTVTSAQKNPTAFYLCASSIDLRQVAFFGPGTRLTVL.

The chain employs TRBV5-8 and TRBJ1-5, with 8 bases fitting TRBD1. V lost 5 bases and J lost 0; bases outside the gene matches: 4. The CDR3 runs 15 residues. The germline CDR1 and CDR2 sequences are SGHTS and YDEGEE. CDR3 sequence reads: CASRDRAYSNQPQHF. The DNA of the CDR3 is TGTGCCAGCAGGGACAGGGCTTATAGCAATCAGCCCCAGCATTTT.